The text below deals with one T cell receptor beta chain. The data were taken from a study of cytomegalovirus exposure and HLA in healthy donors. Germline V gene data show CDR1 as MNHEY and CDR2 as SVGAGI. The length of the CDR3 is 13 residues. V shed 9 bases and J shed 0 bases, with 11 bases lying between them. This table comes from immunoSEQ multiplex PCR, and its TCRdb copy is limited to in-frame clones, with some not included. This table has about 160,000 clones, approximately 86% appearing once. The receptor was derived from a woman aged 18-29 years in good health and CMV-seronegative. Sequenced input: PBMCs. V gene TRBV6-5 combines with J gene TRBJ1-1; TRBD1 might be the D (6 bases). CDR3 sequence reads: CASSRQVNTEAFF. The CDR3 DNA follows: TGTGCCAGTTCCCGACAGGTGAACACTGAAGCTTTCTTT.